The sequence of this T cell receptor (beta chain) was determined in a study of T cell responses to AZD1222 COVID-19 vaccine. Overall study results and limits: Most donors were white British and more were female, and clonal diversity was possibly underestimated. Once two AZD1222 doses were given, Spike-specific TCR breadth and depth went up. The reported proportion of spike-specific TCRs targeting unmutated variant regions was nearly half.

The protocol was immunoSEQ multiplex PCR, while the TCRdb copy is restricted to in-frame clones and leaves out a portion. The table includes 80,000 or so clones, under 95% detected once. Comment on this clone: The antigen remains unidentified.

Germline V CDR1 and CDR2: MNHEY, SVGAGI. V dropped 8 bases and J dropped 4 bases, with 11 bases sitting between them. This CDR3 contains 13 residues. The sample here was peripheral blood, taken 28 days after the second AZD1222 dose. This sequence joins TRBV6-5 and TRBJ1-4, with D hard to call. This receptor was identified in an adult who received the AZD1222 COVID-19 vaccine. The CDR3 loop reads CASLRAFNEKLFF. CDR3 DNA sequence: TGTGCCAGCTTGCGGGCCTTTAATGAAAAACTGTTTTTT.